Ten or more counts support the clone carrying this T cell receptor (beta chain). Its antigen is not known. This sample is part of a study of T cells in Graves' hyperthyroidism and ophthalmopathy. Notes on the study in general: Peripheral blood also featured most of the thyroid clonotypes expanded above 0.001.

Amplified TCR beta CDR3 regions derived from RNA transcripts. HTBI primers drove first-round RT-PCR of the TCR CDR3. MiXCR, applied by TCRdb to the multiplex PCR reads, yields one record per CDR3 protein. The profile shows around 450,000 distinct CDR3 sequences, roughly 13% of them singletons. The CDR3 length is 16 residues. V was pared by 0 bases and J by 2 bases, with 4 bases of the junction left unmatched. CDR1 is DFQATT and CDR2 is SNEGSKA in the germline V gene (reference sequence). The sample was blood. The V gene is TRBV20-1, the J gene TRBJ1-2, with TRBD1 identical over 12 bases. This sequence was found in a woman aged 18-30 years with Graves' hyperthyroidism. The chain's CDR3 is CSARDGTGGANYGYTF. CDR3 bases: TGCAGTGCTAGAGATGGGACAGGGGGCGCGAACTATGGCTACACCTTC.